This TCR beta chain was documented in a study of T-cell memory formation after mild COVID-19. Turning to the study itself: Among the donors, TCR clusters were largely specific to each donor. Study-wide results and caveats: CM and EM subsets held most contracting CD4+ clones; EMRA held CD8+ ones. Day 15 to 85 contracting clones showed balanced CD4/CD8; day 15 to 37 expanders favored CD4+.

Trimming pared 6 bases from V and 4 bases from J, leaving 19 bases between. The CDR3 is 17 amino acids. Germline values: CDR1 MNHEY, CDR2 SVGAGI. The authors produced TCR alpha and TCR beta cDNA libraries with sample barcodes and UMIs by 5'RACE using constant-segment primers. Each CDR3 protein gets one entry after TCRdb re-called the 5' RACE reads with MiXCR. This sample has over 120,000 distinct CDR3 sequences, with 6% to 7% found just once. This clonotype was observed at least ten times. The antigen remains unidentified. The receptor's source is an adult woman who had mild COVID-19 (a few samples of this study predate the infection). Cell type and time point are not known. Sequencing was performed on PBMCs or a T cell subset sorted from them (not recorded which). The V and J genes are TRBV6-5 and TRBJ2-6; a possible D gene is TRBD1 (6 bases). The CDR3 DNA follows: TGTGCCAGCAGCCTTGGGGGCTCATTGGCCGGGGCCAACGTCCTGACTTTC. Translated: CASSLGGSLAGANVLTF.